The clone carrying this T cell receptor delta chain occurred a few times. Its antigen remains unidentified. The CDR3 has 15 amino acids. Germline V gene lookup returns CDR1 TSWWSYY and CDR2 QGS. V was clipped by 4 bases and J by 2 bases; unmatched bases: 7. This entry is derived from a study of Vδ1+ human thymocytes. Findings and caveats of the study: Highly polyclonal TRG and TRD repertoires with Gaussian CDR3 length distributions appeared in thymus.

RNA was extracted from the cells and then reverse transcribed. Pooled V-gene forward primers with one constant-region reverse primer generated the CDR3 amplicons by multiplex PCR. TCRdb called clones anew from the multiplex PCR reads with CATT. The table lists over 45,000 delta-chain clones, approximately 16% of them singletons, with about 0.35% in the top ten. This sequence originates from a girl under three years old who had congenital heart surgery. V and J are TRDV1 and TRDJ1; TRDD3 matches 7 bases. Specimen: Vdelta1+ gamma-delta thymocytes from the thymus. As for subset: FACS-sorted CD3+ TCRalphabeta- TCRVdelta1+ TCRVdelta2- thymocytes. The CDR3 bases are TGTGCTCTTGGGGGCCCCTGGGGGGATACCGATAAACTCATCTTT. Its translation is CALGGPWGDTDKLIF.